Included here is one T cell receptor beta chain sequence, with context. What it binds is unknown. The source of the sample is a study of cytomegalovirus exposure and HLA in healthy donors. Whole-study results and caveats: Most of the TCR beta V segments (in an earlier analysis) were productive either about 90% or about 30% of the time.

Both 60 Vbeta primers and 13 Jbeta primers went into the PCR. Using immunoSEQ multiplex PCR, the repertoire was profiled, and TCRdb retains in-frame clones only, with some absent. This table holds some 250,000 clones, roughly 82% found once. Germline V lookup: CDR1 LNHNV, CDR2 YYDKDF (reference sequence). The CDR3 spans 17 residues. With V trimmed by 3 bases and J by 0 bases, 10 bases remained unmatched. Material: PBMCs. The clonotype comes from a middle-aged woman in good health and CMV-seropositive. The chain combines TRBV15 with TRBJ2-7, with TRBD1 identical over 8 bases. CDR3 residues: CATSRSPPTGASYEQYF. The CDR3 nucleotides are TGTGCCACCAGCAGGAGTCCCCCGACAGGGGCCTCCTACGAGCAGTACTTC.